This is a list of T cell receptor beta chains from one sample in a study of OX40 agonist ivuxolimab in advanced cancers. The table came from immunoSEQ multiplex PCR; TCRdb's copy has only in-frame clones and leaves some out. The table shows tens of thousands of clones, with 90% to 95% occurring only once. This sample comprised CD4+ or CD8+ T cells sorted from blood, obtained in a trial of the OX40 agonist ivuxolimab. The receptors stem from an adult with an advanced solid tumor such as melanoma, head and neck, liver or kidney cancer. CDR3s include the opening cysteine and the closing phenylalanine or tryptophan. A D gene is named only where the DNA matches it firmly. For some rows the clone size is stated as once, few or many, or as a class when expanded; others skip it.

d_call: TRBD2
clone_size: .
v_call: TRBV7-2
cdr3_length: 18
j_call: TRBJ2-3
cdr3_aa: CASSPPWEGLYVTDTQYF
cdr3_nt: TGTGCCAGCAGCCCCCCTTGGGAGGGCCTTTACGTTACAGATACGCAGTATTTT

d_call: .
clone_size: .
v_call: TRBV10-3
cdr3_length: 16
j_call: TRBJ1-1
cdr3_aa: CAISKSVGQMNTEAFF
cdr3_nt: TGTGCCATCAGTAAGTCGGTAGGACAAATGAACACTGAAGCTTTCTTT

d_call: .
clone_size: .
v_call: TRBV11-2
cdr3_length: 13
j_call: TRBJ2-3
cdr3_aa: CASSAWGEDTQYF
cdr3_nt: TGTGCCAGCAGCGCCTGGGGGGAAGATACGCAGTATTTT

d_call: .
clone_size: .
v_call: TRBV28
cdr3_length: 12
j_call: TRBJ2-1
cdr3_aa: CASSLVQGLKFF
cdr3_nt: TGTGCCAGCAGTTTAGTCCAGGGCCTTAAGTTCTTC

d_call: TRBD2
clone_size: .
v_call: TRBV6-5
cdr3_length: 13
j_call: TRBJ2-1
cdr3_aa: CASSLGGSNEQFF
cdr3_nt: TGTGCCAGCAGTTTAGGCGGGAGCAATGAGCAGTTCTTC

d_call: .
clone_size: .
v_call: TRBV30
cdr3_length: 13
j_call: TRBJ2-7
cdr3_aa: CAWRSQGGYEQYF
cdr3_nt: TGTGCCTGGAGGTCCCAGGGTGGCTACGAGCAGTACTTC

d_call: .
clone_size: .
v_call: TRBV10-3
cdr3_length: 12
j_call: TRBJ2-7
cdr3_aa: CAISDGLGGQYF
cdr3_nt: TGTGCCATCAGTGACGGCCTAGGGGGACAGTACTTC

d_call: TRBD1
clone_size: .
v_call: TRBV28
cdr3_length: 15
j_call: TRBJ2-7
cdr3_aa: CASSPYRDRGPEQYF
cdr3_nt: TGTGCCAGCAGCCCATACCGGGACAGGGGACCTGAGCAGTACTTC

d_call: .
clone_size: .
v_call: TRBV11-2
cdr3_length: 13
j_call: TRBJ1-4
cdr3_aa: CASSRPFSEKLFF
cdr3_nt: TGTGCCAGCAGCCGGCCGTTTTCTGAAAAACTGTTTTTT

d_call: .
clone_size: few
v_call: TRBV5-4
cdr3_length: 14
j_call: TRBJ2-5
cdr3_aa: CASSLAGKGETQYF
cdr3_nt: TGTGCCAGCAGCTTGGCCGGGAAGGGAGAGACCCAGTACTTC

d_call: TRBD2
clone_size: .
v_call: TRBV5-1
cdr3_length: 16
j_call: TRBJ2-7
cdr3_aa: CASSLLASGSMGEQYF
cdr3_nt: TGCGCCAGCAGCTTGTTGGCTAGCGGGAGTATGGGCGAGCAGTACTTC

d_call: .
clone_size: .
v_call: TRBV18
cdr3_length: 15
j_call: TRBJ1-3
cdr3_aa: CASSPGLNSGNTIYF
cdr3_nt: TGTGCCAGCTCACCGGGACTCAACTCTGGAAACACCATATATTTT

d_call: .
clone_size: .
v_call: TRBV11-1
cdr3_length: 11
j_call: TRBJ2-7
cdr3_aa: CASSERYEQYF
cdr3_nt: TGTGCCAGCAGCGAACGTTACGAGCAGTACTTC

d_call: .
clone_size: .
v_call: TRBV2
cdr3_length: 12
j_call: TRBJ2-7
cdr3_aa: CASRFSSYEQYF
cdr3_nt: TGTGCCAGCAGGTTCAGCTCCTACGAGCAGTACTTC

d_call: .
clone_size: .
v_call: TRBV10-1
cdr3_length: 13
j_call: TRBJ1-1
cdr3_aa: CASSPGGVGEAFF
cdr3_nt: TGCGCCAGCAGCCCAGGAGGGGTCGGTGAAGCTTTCTTT

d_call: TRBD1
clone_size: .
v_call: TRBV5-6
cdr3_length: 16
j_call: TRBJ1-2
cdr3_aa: CASSLPGTGLNYGYTF
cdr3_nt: TGTGCCAGCAGTTTGCCCGGGACAGGGCTTAACTATGGCTACACCTTC

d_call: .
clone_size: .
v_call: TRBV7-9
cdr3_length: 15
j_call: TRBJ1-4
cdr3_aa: CASSSPGRQGEKLFF
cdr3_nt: TGTGCCAGCAGCTCGCCGGGACGGCAGGGGGAAAAACTGTTTTTT

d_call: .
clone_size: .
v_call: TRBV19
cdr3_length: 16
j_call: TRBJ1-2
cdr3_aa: CASSIAGPRIWYGYTF
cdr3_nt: TGTGCCAGCAGTATAGCAGGTCCCCGAATCTGGTATGGCTACACCTTC

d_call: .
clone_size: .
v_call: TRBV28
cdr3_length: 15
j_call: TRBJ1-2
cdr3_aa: CASSLPPPEDYGYTF
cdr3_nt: TGTGCCAGCAGTTTACCCCCTCCTGAGGACTATGGCTACACCTTC

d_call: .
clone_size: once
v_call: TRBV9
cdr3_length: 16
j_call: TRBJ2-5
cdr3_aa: CASSVMGLIQGETQYF
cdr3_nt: TGTGCCAGCAGCGTAATGGGACTTATTCAAGGCGAGACCCAGTACTTC

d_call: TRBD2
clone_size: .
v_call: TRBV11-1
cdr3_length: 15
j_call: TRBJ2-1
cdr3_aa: CASSFLAGEGNEQFF
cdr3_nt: TGTGCCAGCAGCTTCCTAGCGGGAGAGGGCAATGAGCAGTTCTTC

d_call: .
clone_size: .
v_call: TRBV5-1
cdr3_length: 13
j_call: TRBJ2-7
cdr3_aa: CASSFRQNYEQYF
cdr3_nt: TGCGCCAGCAGCTTTAGACAGAACTACGAGCAGTACTTC

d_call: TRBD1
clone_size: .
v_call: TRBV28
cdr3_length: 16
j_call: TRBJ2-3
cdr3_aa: CASTPGQGFWADTQYF
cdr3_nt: TGTGCCAGCACCCCGGGACAGGGTTTTTGGGCAGATACGCAGTATTTT

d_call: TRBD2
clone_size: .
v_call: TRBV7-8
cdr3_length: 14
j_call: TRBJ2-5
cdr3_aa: CASSLAAGQETQYF
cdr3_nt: TGTGCCAGCAGCTTAGCAGCGGGACAAGAGACCCAGTACTTC

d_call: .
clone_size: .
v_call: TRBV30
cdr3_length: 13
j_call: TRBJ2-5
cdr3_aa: CAWSPFVQETQYF
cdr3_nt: TGTGCCTGGAGTCCGTTTGTCCAAGAGACCCAGTACTTC

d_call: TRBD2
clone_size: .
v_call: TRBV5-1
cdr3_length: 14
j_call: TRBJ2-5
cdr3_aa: CASSILAGQETQYF
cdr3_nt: TGCGCCAGCAGCATATTAGCGGGACAAGAGACCCAGTACTTC

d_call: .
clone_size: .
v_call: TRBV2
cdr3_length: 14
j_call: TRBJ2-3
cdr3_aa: CASSDQWGTDTQYF
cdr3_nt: TGTGCCAGCAGCGACCAATGGGGCACAGATACGCAGTATTTT

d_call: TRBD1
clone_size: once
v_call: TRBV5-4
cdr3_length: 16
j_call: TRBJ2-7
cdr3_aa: CASSPSSDRAFYEQYF
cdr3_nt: TGTGCCAGCAGTCCCTCCTCTGACAGGGCCTTCTACGAGCAGTACTTC

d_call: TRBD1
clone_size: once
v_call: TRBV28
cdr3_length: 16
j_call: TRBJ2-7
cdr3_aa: CASRTGTGLPSYEQYF
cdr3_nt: TGTGCCAGCAGAACCGGGACAGGGTTACCCTCCTACGAGCAGTACTTC

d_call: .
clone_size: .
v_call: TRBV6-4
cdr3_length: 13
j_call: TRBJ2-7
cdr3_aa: CASRPGTDYEQYF
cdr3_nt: TGTGCCAGCAGGCCCGGGACGGACTACGAGCAGTACTTC

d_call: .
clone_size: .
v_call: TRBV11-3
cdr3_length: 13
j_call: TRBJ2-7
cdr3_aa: CASSSGPTYEQYF
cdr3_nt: TGTGCCAGCAGCTCGGGACCGACCTACGAGCAGTACTTC

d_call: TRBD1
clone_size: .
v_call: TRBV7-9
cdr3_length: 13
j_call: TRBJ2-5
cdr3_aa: CASSRQGQETQYF
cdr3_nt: TGTGCCAGCAGCCGACAGGGTCAAGAGACCCAGTACTTC

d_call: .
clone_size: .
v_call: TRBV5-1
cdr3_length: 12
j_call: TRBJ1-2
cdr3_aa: CASSLNADGYTF
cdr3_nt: TGCGCCAGCAGCTTAAATGCAGATGGCTACACCTTC

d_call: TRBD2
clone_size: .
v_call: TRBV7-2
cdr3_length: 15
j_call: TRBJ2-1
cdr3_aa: CASSSLAGGPNEQFF
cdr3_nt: TGTGCCAGCAGCTCCCTCGCGGGAGGACCCAATGAGCAGTTCTTC

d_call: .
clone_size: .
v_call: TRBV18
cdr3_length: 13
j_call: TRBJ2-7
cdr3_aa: CASSPQNHYEQYF
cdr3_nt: TGTGCCAGCTCACCACAGAACCACTACGAGCAGTACTTC

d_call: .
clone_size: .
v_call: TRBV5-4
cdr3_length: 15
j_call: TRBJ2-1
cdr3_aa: CASSRDLRATVEQFF
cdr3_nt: TGTGCCAGCAGCCGGGACTTAAGGGCCACTGTGGAGCAGTTCTTC

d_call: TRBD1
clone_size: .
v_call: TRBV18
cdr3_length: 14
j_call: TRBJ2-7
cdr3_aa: CASSPGQGAHEQYF
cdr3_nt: TGTGCCAGCTCACCGGGCCAGGGGGCCCACGAGCAGTACTTC

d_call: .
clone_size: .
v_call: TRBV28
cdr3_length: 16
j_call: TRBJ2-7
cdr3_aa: CASSSLFTGRFYEQYF
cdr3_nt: TGTGCCAGCAGTTCCCTATTTACAGGGCGCTTCTACGAGCAGTACTTC

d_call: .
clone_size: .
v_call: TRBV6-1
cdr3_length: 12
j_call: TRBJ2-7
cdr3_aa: CASSERGREQYF
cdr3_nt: TGTGCCAGCAGCGAACGTGGGAGGGAGCAGTACTTC

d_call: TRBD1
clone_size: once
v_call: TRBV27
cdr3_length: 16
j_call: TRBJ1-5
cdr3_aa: CASSLTGAWGNQPQHF
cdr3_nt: TGTGCCAGCAGTTTGACAGGGGCGTGGGGCAATCAGCCCCAGCATTTT

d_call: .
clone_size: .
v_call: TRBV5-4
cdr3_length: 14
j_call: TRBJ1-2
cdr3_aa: CASSDRVPVLGYTF
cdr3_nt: TGTGCCAGCAGCGACCGGGTACCAGTTTTGGGCTACACCTTC